These 19 T cell receptor beta chains originate from one sample sequenced in a study of shared clonotypes between healthy human individuals. Some clones are missing from TCRdb's copy, which holds only in-frame ones; the method was immunoSEQ multiplex PCR. The repertoire holds about 1.1 million clones, with around 82% as singletons. The specimen was memory CD4+ T cells from PBMCs. The subset was: CD45RA-negative fraction. The receptors were sampled from a man aged 18 to 30 in good health. Some clones in this sample may be carry-over from other donors' samples.

The chain uses TRBV7-2 and TRBJ2-7; no definite D call. The length of the CDR3 is 13 residues. Trimming removed 5 bases at V and 0 bases at J, with 8 bases between. The germline V gene encodes CDR1 SGHTA and CDR2 FQGNSA. The CDR3 protein is CASSLLFSYEQYF. CDR3 in DNA: TGTGCCAGCAGCCTGCTGTTCTCCTACGAGCAGTACTTC.

CDR3 sequence (DNA): TGTGCCAGCCAGAGACAGGGGACAGATACGCAGTATTTT. Translation gives CASQRQGTDTQYF. J is TRBJ2-3 and V is TRBV4-2, with TRBD1 identical over 8 bases. This CDR3 has 13 amino acids. Trimming took 8 bases from V and 3 from J; bases not matched to a gene: 4. CDR1 is LGHNA, CDR2 YNFKEQ, per germline.

The chain carries TRBV5-4 and TRBJ2-7; D might be TRBD2 (6 bases). There are 12 residues in the CDR3. V gave up 3 bases and J gave up 9 bases, with 13 bases separating them. Germline assignment: CDR1 SGHNT and CDR2 YYREEE (reference sequence). CDR3 sequence reads: CASSSPGVGQYF. In DNA, the CDR3 is TGTGCCAGCAGCTCTCCGGGGGTGGGGCAGTACTTC.

J is TRBJ2-2 and V is TRBV29-1; D gene ambiguous. Trimming cost V 7 bases and J 3 bases, with 6 bases left between them. CDR1 and CDR2 (germline): SQVTM, ANQGSEA. The CDR3 totals 11 residues. The CDR3 here is CSGADTGELFF. The CDR3 bases are TGCAGCGGTGCGGACACCGGGGAGCTGTTTTTT.

The rearrangement links TRBV7-8 to TRBJ2-5; possibly TRBD1 for D (6 bases). V lost 1 base and J lost 1, with 13 bases in between. The CDR3 is 16 amino acids. The germline V gene has CDR1 SGHVS and CDR2 FQNEAQ. The CDR3 region is CASSLGPSRGQETQYF. As DNA, the CDR3 is TGTGCCAGCAGCTTAGGCCCTTCCAGGGGCCAAGAGACCCAGTACTTC.

This chain links TRBV4-1 with TRBJ1-5; 7 nucleotides align to TRBD1. J was trimmed by 4 bases and V by 4 bases; bases with no gene match: 10. CDR3 length: 16 residues. Germline loops: CDR1 MGHRA, CDR2 YSYEKL. CDR3 bases: TGCGCCAGCAGCCCAGAGCCGACAGGGTGGAATCAGCCCCAGCATTTT. The encoded protein is CASSPEPTGWNQPQHF.

The sample holds one count of this clone. CDR3: CASSLLLAGGTGAYEQYF. CDR3 DNA: TGCGCCAGCAGCTTGTTACTAGCGGGAGGTACAGGAGCCTACGAGCAGTACTTC. This rearrangement joins TRBV5-1 to TRBJ2-7; 12 nucleotides match TRBD2. CDR1 and CDR2 (germline): SGHRS, YFSETQ. The CDR3 totals 18 residues. The J segment lost 2 bases and the V segment lost 1 base, leaving 10 bases of the junction unmatched. The full variable domain, in which reference TRBV5-1 and TRBJ2-7 provide the parts outside the CDR3, is KAGVTQTPRYLIKTRGQQVTLSCSPISGHRSVSWYQQTPGQGLQFLFEYFSETQRNKGNFPGRFSGRQFSNSRSEMNVSTLELGDSALYLCASSLLLAGGTGAYEQYFGPGTRLTVT.

The chain combines TRBV5-4 with TRBJ2-7; possible D gene TRBD2, 6 bases. The V and J ends lost 0 bases and 0 bases respectively, with 13 bases between them. The CDR3 is 16 residues long. From germline, CDR1 is SGHNT and CDR2 YYREEE (reference sequence). Here the CDR3 reads CASSLAGGSSSYEQYF. CDR3 nucleotides: TGTGCCAGCAGCTTGGCCGGGGGATCGAGCTCCTACGAGCAGTACTTC.

This chain uses TRBV20-1 with TRBJ2-5; D gene uncertain. The V and J ends lost 6 bases and 5 bases respectively, with 10 bases between them. The CDR3 runs to 11 residues. Germline CDR1 reads DFQATT; CDR2 reads SNEGSKA (reference sequence). CDR3 sequence reads: CSAPPRETQYF. DNA for the CDR3: TGCAGTGCCCCCCCTCGGGAGACCCAGTACTTC.

This clone was detected only a few times. CDR3 in DNA: TGTGCCAGCAGCTTTCAGGGTTCTGAAGCTTTCTTT. Translating it yields CASSFQGSEAFF. The V call is TRBV5-4, the J call TRBJ1-1, with D tentatively TRBD1 (5 bases). The CDR3 length is 12 residues. Per the germline V gene, CDR1 is SGHNT and CDR2 is YYREEE (reference sequence). The V gene lost 2 bases and the J gene lost 6 bases, with 8 bases spanning the gap.

The chain employs TRBV19 and TRBJ1-5, with D uncertain. V lost 2 bases to trimming and J lost 4 bases, with 15 bases between them. CDR3 length equals 16 residues. CDR1 LNHDA and CDR2 SQIVND come from the germline V gene (reference sequence). The CDR3 nucleotides are TGTGCCAGTAGTATACCAATGTGGCAGTTTAATCAGCCCCAGCATTTT. It translates to CASSIPMWQFNQPQHF.

This rearrangement joins TRBV18 to TRBJ1-5, with 7 bases aligning to TRBD1. With 2 bases clipped from V and 7 bases from J, the junction kept 11 bases outside the gene matches. The CDR3 has 16 residues. CDR1 and CDR2 (germline): KGHSH, LQKENI. CDR3 sequence reads: CASSPERRQGGQPQHF. The DNA for the CDR3 is TGTGCCAGCTCACCAGAGCGACGACAAGGGGGCCAGCCCCAGCATTTT.

The table lists this clone with a count of one. The rearrangement links TRBV5-1 to TRBJ2-1, with D unresolved. Germline assignment: CDR1 SGHRS and CDR2 YFSETQ. Trimming cost V 0 bases and J 1 base, with 8 bases left between them. CDR3 size: 15 residues. CDR3 DNA: TGCGCCAGCAGCTTGGTCGCGGAGTCCTACAATGAGCAGTTCTTC. Its translation: CASSLVAESYNEQFF.

This rearrangement joins TRBV5-4 to TRBJ2-5, with a tentative D call TRBD2 (6 bases). CDR1 and CDR2 from the germline V gene are SGHNT and YYREEE (reference sequence). Trimming cost V 4 bases and J 5 bases, with 18 bases left between them. CDR3 length: 15 residues. The CDR3 loop reads CASSPGSGRSETQYF. CDR3 sequence (DNA): TGTGCCAGCAGCCCCGGGAGCGGACGGAGTGAGACCCAGTACTTC.

This clone was found a few times. The V gene is TRBV30, the J gene TRBJ1-1; D remains unclear. Germline CDR1 and CDR2: GTSNPN and SVGIG (reference sequence). The V gene lost 2 bases and the J gene lost 11 bases, with 21 bases spanning the gap. The length of the CDR3 is 14 residues. CDR3 amino acids: CAWSPTTWEARAFF. In DNA, the CDR3 is TGTGCCTGGAGTCCGACGACGTGGGAGGCTCGGGCTTTCTTT.

The chain has TRBV2 and TRBJ1-2; D uncertain. Germline V gene lookup returns CDR1 SNHLY and CDR2 FYNNEI. Trimming left V 5 bases short and J 6 bases short, with 13 bases between. This CDR3 is 13 amino acids long. The DNA of the CDR3 is TGTGCCAGCAGTCCAGAGACGACGGATGGCTACACCTTC. It translates to CASSPETTDGYTF.

CDR3 DNA: TGTGCCAGCAGTGCGCCCGGGCCAGGGAACAATGAGCAGTTCTTC. Its protein is CASSAPGPGNNEQFF. V is TRBV27 and J is TRBJ2-1, with D possibly matching TRBD1 (5 bases). CDR3 length: 15 amino acids. The germline V gene has CDR1 MNHEY and CDR2 SMNVEV (reference sequence). The V end was cut by 5 bases, the J end by 5 bases, with 16 bases between.

The genes are TRBV25-1 and TRBJ2-3, with D uncertain. The CDR3 runs 15 residues. Germline V gives CDR1 MGHDK, CDR2 SYGVNS. V was clipped by 0 bases and J by 0 bases, with 7 bases between them. Written as DNA, the CDR3 is TGTGCCAGCAGTGAATATGCCACTAGCACAGATACGCAGTATTTT. It specifies CASSEYATSTDTQYF.

CDR3 bases: TGCAGCGTCGCACCCCGGTTAGCGGGAGTCTATGAGCAGTTCTTC. As protein: CSVAPRLAGVYEQFF. The V gene is TRBV29-1, the J gene TRBJ2-1; 9 bases are shared with TRBD2. The junction had 14 bases not matched to a gene; V was cut back by 6 bases and J by 8 bases. This CDR3 contains 15 residues. The germline CDR1 and CDR2 sequences are SQVTM and ANQGSEA.